These 8 T cell receptor beta chains were all obtained from the same sample, sequenced in a study of T cells in Graves' hyperthyroidism and ophthalmopathy. Amplification targeted TCR beta CDR3 regions from RNA transcripts. TCR CDR3 regions were first amplified by RT-PCR with HTBI primers. MiXCR was run by TCRdb on the multiplex PCR reads, yielding one entry per CDR3 protein. The sample has about 270,000 distinct CDR3 sequences, approximately 21% seen once. Sequenced: blood. These receptor sequences come from a man aged 25 to 40 with Graves' ophthalmopathy.

The J gene is TRBJ2-2, the V gene TRBV7-9; D gene ambiguous. Deletions cut 5 bases from V and 5 bases from J, with 9 bases between. In germline, CDR1 is SEHNR, CDR2 FQNEAQ (reference sequence). CDR3 length equals 13 residues. The CDR3: CASSERSTGELFF. In nucleotides, the CDR3 is TGTGCCAGCAGCGAAAGGTCTACCGGGGAGCTGTTTTTT.

The chain recombines TRBV9 with TRBJ1-3; D perhaps matches TRBD1 (5 bases). The V and J ends lost 3 bases and 0 bases respectively, with 10 bases between them. The V gene's germline CDR1 is SGDLS and CDR2 YYNGEE. The CDR3 has 15 amino acids. CDR3 nucleotide sequence: TGTGCCAGCAGCGAACGGGACCACTCTGGAAACACCATATATTTT. Translating it yields CASSERDHSGNTIYF. The full variable domain, its missing parts supplied by reference TRBV9 and TRBJ1-3, is DSGVTQTPKHLITATGQRVTLRCSPRSGDLSVYWYQQSLDQGLQFLIQYYNGEERAKGNILERFSAQQFPDLHSELNLSSLELGDSALYFCASSERDHSGNTIYFGEGSWLTVV.

This clonotype was recorded at least ten times. The V call is TRBV3-1, the J call TRBJ2-5, with D unclear. Germline-derived CDR1 and CDR2 are LGHDT and YNNKEL (reference sequence). Trimming shortened V by 2 bases and J by 1 base, and 5 bases separated the two germline ends. There are 13 residues in the CDR3. The CDR3 DNA follows: TGTGCCAGCAGCCAAAACTTCCAAGAGACCCAGTACTTC. Residues: CASSQNFQETQYF.

Worth noting for this clonotype: The junction departs from germline at one end; a sequencing error may be responsible. The V call is TRBV12-3 or TRBV12-4, the J call TRBJ1-1; no clear D. The CDR3 contains 12 residues. The CDR3 sequence: CSSSFLNTEAFF. CDR3 in DNA: TGTTCCAGCAGTTTCTTGAACACTGAAGCTTTCTTT.

The chain combines TRBV30 with TRBJ1-2; D is unclear. CDR1 is GTSNPN and CDR2 is SVGIG in the germline V gene (reference sequence). The CDR3 is 14 residues long. V lost 4 bases and J lost 8, with 20 bases in between. The CDR3 sequence is CAWTKTGGFEGYTF. The CDR3 region has the DNA TGTGCCTGGACCAAGACCGGAGGGTTCGAAGGCTACACCTTC.

The chain is built from TRBV5-1 and TRBJ2-2; 9 bases are a match to TRBD1. Germline assignment: CDR1 SGHRS and CDR2 YFSETQ. Trimming took 1 base from V and 4 from J; bases not matched to a gene: 5. The CDR3 is 16 residues long. This CDR3 is CASSLSGTGTTGELFF. The CDR3 DNA sequence: TGCGCCAGCAGCTTGTCCGGGACAGGGACCACCGGGGAGCTGTTTTTT.

With regard to this clonotype: The CDR3 does not close with the conserved phenylalanine or tryptophan, likely indicating a read error. J is TRBJ2-7 and V is TRBV28; D remains unclear. The CDR3 is 12 residues long. Germline V CDR1 and CDR2: MDHEN, SYDVKM. With 1 base removed from V and 3 bases from J, the gap between germline ends came to 4 bases. The CDR3 nucleotides read TGTGCCAGCAGTTTATCAGGCTACGAGCAGTACTCC. This translates into CASSLSGYEQYS.

This clonotype was detected only a few times. Here the CDR3 DNA reads TGTGCCAGCAGCCCATACTCTAGCGGGTCTTACGAGCAGTACTTC. Its translation is CASSPYSSGSYEQYF. The chain is built from TRBV4-2 and TRBJ2-7; 8 bases are a match to TRBD2. V was pared by 4 bases and J by 4 bases, with 9 bases of the junction left unmatched. This CDR3 has 15 amino acids. Germline V gives CDR1 LGHNA, CDR2 YNFKEQ.